This TCR beta chain was recorded in a study of T cell responses to AZD1222 COVID-19 vaccine. Profiling relied on immunoSEQ multiplex PCR, and the TCRdb table lists in-frame clones only, not all of them. The sample records 130,000 to 150,000 clones, around 93% being singletons. The length of the CDR3 is 13 residues. Trimming removed 4 bases from V and 7 bases from J, with 11 bases in between. Per germline, CDR1 LGHDT and CDR2 YNNKEL (reference sequence). V is TRBV3-1 (or the pseudogene TRBV3-2) and J is TRBJ1-5; D possibly corresponds to TRBD1 (5 bases). The material was peripheral blood, obtained on day 0 of AZD1222 vaccination. The receptor was derived from an adult in good health. The CDR3 nucleotides are TGTGCCAGCAGCCGAGGGGTGAGGCAGCCCCAGCATTTT. This sequence encodes CASSRGVRQPQHF.